The text below deals with one TCR beta chain. Its cognate antigen is unknown. Germline CDR1 MNHEY, CDR2 SMNVEV (reference sequence). The V end was cut by 5 bases, the J end by 0 bases, with 8 bases between. The CDR3 covers 13 residues. PCR used 60 Vbeta primers and 13 Jbeta primers. Generated by immunoSEQ multiplex PCR, the TCRdb table keeps only in-frame clones and is missing some. The sample consists of 130,000 or so clones, about two thirds of them appearing once. The data are from a study of cytomegalovirus exposure and HLA in healthy donors. General study results and limits: In a later analysis, most CMV-associated TCR beta chains appeared HLA-restricted. It was reported in a later analysis that an Asian-associated ancestry cluster showed fewer N-insertions than the 666-donor mean. It was 164 TCR beta chains that were listed as cytomegalovirus-associated.

The receptor's source is a woman aged 35 to 49 in good health and CMV-seronegative. The chain couples TRBV27 to TRBJ2-7, with unresolved D. The sample taken for sequencing was PBMCs. The chain's CDR3 is CASSERLSYEQYF. The CDR3 DNA sequence: TGTGCCAGCAGTGAAAGACTCTCCTACGAGCAGTACTTC.